Following are 21 T cell receptor beta chains from one sample sequenced in a study of cytotoxic CD8 clonotypes in ibrutinib-treated CLL. Profiling relied on immunoSEQ multiplex PCR, and the TCRdb table lists in-frame clones only, not all of them. Here the sample spans 160,000 or so clones, under 90% being singletons. Sequencing used PBMCs, obtained after 24 months of ibrutinib treatment. The receptor set was obtained from a human donor with chronic lymphocytic leukemia.

This chain joins TRBV5-6 and TRBJ2-3, with TRBD2 as a possible D gene (6 bases). This CDR3 has 13 amino acids. Trimming pared 4 bases from V and 4 bases from J, leaving 10 bases between. The germline V gene encodes CDR1 SGHDT and CDR2 YYEEEE. The CDR3 sequence: CASSRDLPDTQYF. The DNA for the CDR3 is TGTGCCAGCAGCCGGGACTTACCAGATACGCAGTATTTT.

The chain is built from TRBV10-2 and TRBJ1-5, with D tentatively TRBD1 (6 bases). This CDR3 is built from 15 residues. The V gene lost 2 bases and the J gene lost 2 bases, with 10 bases spanning the gap. Looked up from germline, CDR1 is WSHSY and CDR2 is SAAADI. Here the CDR3 reads CASSEEGGGNQPQHF. The DNA of the CDR3 is TGCGCCAGCAGTGAGGAAGGGGGTGGCAATCAGCCCCAGCATTTT.

CDR3 sequence: CASSFASGANVLTF. The CDR3 DNA reads TGCGCCAGCAGCTTTGCGTCGGGGGCCAACGTCCTGACTTTC. J is TRBJ2-6 and V is TRBV5-1; no clear D. This CDR3 has 14 residues. Trimming left V 2 bases short and J 4 bases short, with 7 bases between. Germline V CDR1 and CDR2: SGHRS, YFSETQ. Combining the CDR3 with reference TRBV5-1 and TRBJ2-6 gives the whole variable domain KAGVTQTPRYLIKTRGQQVTLSCSPISGHRSVSWYQQTPGQGLQFLFEYFSETQRNKGNFPGRFSGRQFSNSRSEMNVSTLELGDSALYLCASSFASGANVLTFGAGSRLTVL.

The chain uses TRBV5-1 and TRBJ2-6; 7 nucleotides match TRBD1. V lost 2 bases, J lost 2 bases, and 1 base stayed unmatched. Germline values: CDR1 SGHRS, CDR2 YFSETQ. This CDR3 has 15 residues. CDR3 residues: CASSFTGAGANVLTF. The CDR3 bases are TGCGCCAGCAGCTTCACAGGGGCTGGGGCCAACGTCCTGACTTTC.

This clone was detected a few times. The chain links TRBV1 to TRBJ2-4; the DNA was not used to check the table's D call, TRBD2. TRBV1 constitutes a pseudogene. This CDR3 is 14 amino acids long. Here the CDR3 reads CTSSTPATTNIQYF. The CDR3 coding sequence is TGCACCAGCAGCACGCCGGCTACTACAAACATTCAGTACTTC.

CDR3 residues: CASSPLAGGGSYEQYF. CDR3 in DNA: TGTGCCAGTAGCCCCTTGGCGGGGGGGGGCTCCTACGAGCAGTACTTC. V usage is TRBV19 and J usage is TRBJ2-7; 9 nucleotides align to TRBD2. The V gene's germline CDR1 is LNHDA and CDR2 SQIVND (reference sequence). After removal of 6 bases from V and 0 bases from J, the junction contained 9 bases not matched to a gene. This CDR3 spans 16 amino acids.

This clone is categorized as medium-sized (0.01 to 0.1%). The chain has TRBV6-4 and TRBJ1-2, with D uncertain. V shed 3 bases and J shed 4 bases, with 15 bases lying between them. The CDR3 totals 15 residues. Germline V gene data show CDR1 as MRHNA and CDR2 as SNTAGT. The chain's CDR3 is CASSEPDGPGYGYTF. CDR3 coding DNA: TGTGCCAGCAGTGAACCCGACGGTCCGGGCTATGGCTACACCTTC.

The gene calls are TRBV2 and TRBJ1-3; TRBD1 is a possible D gene (5 bases). The CDR3 loop spans 16 amino acids. The germline gives CDR1 SNHLY, CDR2 FYNNEI. Trimming stripped 6 bases from V and 2 bases from J, with 17 bases between. The CDR3: CASSPRGGATGNTIYF. The CDR3 DNA reads TGTGCCAGCAGCCCTCGGGGGGGAGCGACTGGAAACACCATATATTTT. The full variable domain, in which reference TRBV2 and TRBJ1-3 provide the parts outside the CDR3, is EPEVTQTPSHQVTQMGQEVILRCVPISNHLYFYWYRQILGQKVEFLVSFYNNEISEKSEIFDDQFSVERPDGSNFTLKIRSTKLEDSAMYFCASSPRGGATGNTIYFGEGSWLTVV.

This clone was observed a few times. The chain links TRBV18 to TRBJ1-5; unclear D gene. V was pared by 5 bases and J by 4 bases, with 9 bases between. Per the germline V gene, CDR1 is KGHSH and CDR2 is LQKENI. The CDR3 loop spans 13 amino acids. CDR3 bases: TGTGCCAGCTCAGCAACCATGAATCAGCCCCAGCATTTT. It yields the protein CASSATMNQPQHF.

This clone was counted only a few times. The rearrangement joins TRBV10-1 to TRBJ1-5; TRBD1 aligns across 8 bases. The CDR3 consists of 14 residues. Germline CDR1 reads WNHNN; CDR2 reads SYGVQD (reference sequence). Losses at the gene ends were 9 bases for V and 4 bases for J; bases not matched to a gene: 8. The CDR3 bases are TGCGCCAGTAGGGACAGGTTAGGAAATCAGCCCCAGCATTTT. This translates into CASRDRLGNQPQHF.

The V call is TRBV7-9, the J call TRBJ1-6; 8 bases agree with TRBD1. This CDR3 region has 15 residues. Germline values: CDR1 SEHNR, CDR2 FQNEAQ (reference sequence). Trimming at V came to 7 bases and at J to 7 bases, leaving 9 bases not matched to a gene. CDR3 nucleotide sequence: TGTGCCAGCAACATAGGACAGGGCCAGAATTCACCCCTCCACTTT. Protein: CASNIGQGQNSPLHF.

The chain combines TRBV5-1 with TRBJ1-2; 9 bases map to TRBD1. Germline CDR1 is SGHRS and CDR2 is YFSETQ. V lost 3 bases and J lost 4; bases outside the gene matches: 7. This CDR3 has 15 residues. CDR3 protein: CASSSTPDRGYGYTF. The CDR3 DNA sequence: TGCGCCAGCAGCTCCACTCCGGACAGGGGCTATGGCTACACCTTC.

V is TRBV19 and J is TRBJ1-2; no firm D call. V dropped 5 bases and J dropped 5 bases, with 15 bases sitting between them. Germline V gene sequence: CDR1 LNHDA, CDR2 SQIVND (reference sequence). This CDR3 spans 14 amino acids. The CDR3 DNA is TGTGCCAGTAGTCCCCGCCCTGCCCCATATGGCTACACCTTC. It codes for CASSPRPAPYGYTF.

This chain links TRBV7-9 with TRBJ1-2; D not certain. Trimming took off 5 bases at V and 7 bases at J, with 26 bases between the two ends. CDR1 is SEHNR, CDR2 FQNEAQ, per germline (reference sequence). The CDR3 loop spans 17 amino acids. CDR3 sequence: CASSPTLFTETSGGYTF. The DNA of the CDR3 is TGTGCCAGCAGCCCAACCCTTTTTACAGAAACATCGGGTGGCTACACCTTC.

V is TRBV29-1 and J is TRBJ1-1, with D unresolved. Germline V lookup: CDR1 SQVTM, CDR2 ANQGSEA. The CDR3 is 11 amino acids. V was pared by 2 bases and J by 5 bases, with 6 bases between. In nucleotides, the CDR3 is TGCAGCGTTGAACCCGGGACTGAAGCTTTCTTT. Translated: CSVEPGTEAFF.

The gene calls are TRBV10-2 and TRBJ2-3, with TRBD1 identical over 8 bases. CDR1 WSHSY and CDR2 SAAADI come from the germline V gene. V was clipped by 6 bases and J by 1 base; unmatched bases: 6. The CDR3 is made up of 15 amino acids. The CDR3 region has the DNA TGCGCCAGCAGCCAGCAGGGGGCGGGCACAGATACGCAGTATTTT. This translates into CASSQQGAGTDTQYF.

Only a few counts were recorded for this clone. V gene TRBV5-8 combines with J gene TRBJ1-6; weak D call: TRBD1 (6 bases). Trimming left V 3 bases short and J 7 bases short, with 23 bases between. From germline, CDR1 is SGHTS and CDR2 YDEGEE. This CDR3 has 18 residues. The CDR3 coding sequence is TGTGCCAGCAGCTCGATCCTGACAGGTGAGGTTCTAAATTCACCCCTCCACTTT. Protein product: CASSSILTGEVLNSPLHF.

This sequence joins TRBV4-1 and TRBJ1-3; no clear D. Germline V gives CDR1 MGHRA, CDR2 YSYEKL. Trimming took 1 base from V and 8 from J, leaving 18 bases between them. The CDR3 extends over 16 amino acids. DNA of the CDR3: TGCGCCAGCAGCCAAGTTGAGTGGTCTTATTGGGACACCATATATTTT. Translated: CASSQVEWSYWDTIYF.

This chain's CDR3 is CASSWTADYEQYF. CDR3 nucleotides: TGTGCCAGCAGTTGGACAGCCGACTACGAGCAGTACTTC. The rearrangement joins TRBV6-1 to TRBJ2-7, with a weak D call TRBD1 (6 bases). V was clipped by 5 bases and J by 3 bases, with 11 bases between them. The CDR3 extends over 13 amino acids. Looked up from germline, CDR1 is MNHNS and CDR2 is SASEGT.

The rearrangement links TRBV28 to TRBJ2-1; D remains unclear. From germline, CDR1 is MDHEN and CDR2 SYDVKM. V was shortened by 6 bases and J by 0 bases, with 15 bases between the two germline ends. CDR3 size: 16 residues. The CDR3 DNA reads as TGTGCCAGCAGCTGGCCCCCCGGCAGCTCCTACAATGAGCAGTTCTTC. Translating it yields CASSWPPGSSYNEQFF.

As to this clone: The sample has other DNA sequences that encode this CDR3 too. The rearrangement joins TRBV5-1 to TRBJ1-3; D ambiguous. The CDR3 is made up of 12 amino acids. Trimming cost V 7 bases and J 1 base, with 6 bases left between them. CDR1 is SGHRS, CDR2 YFSETQ, per germline. The CDR3: CASSGSGNTIYF. The CDR3 DNA is TGCGCCAGCTCCGGGTCTGGAAACACCATATATTTT.